Following are 9 T cell receptor beta chains from one sample sequenced in a study of T cell responses to AZD1222 COVID-19 vaccine. Assay: immunoSEQ multiplex PCR; the TCRdb copy retains only in-frame clones and omits some. The sample includes roughly 130,000 clones, 92% of them seen just once. This material consisted of peripheral blood, taken 28 days after the second AZD1222 dose. The receptors were gathered from an adult who received the AZD1222 COVID-19 vaccine.

This clone appeared a few times. The J gene is TRBJ2-1, the V gene TRBV14, with 13 positions matching TRBD2. This CDR3 has 17 amino acids. V shed 0 bases and J 14 bases; nucleotides not matched to a gene: 13. CDR1 and CDR2 (germline): SGHDN, FVKESK. The CDR3 protein is CASSQDSWWTSGRKEFF. The CDR3 nucleotides read TGTGCCAGCAGCCAAGATTCCTGGTGGACTAGCGGGAGAAAGGAGTTCTTC.

This CDR3 is CASSQGRSNTEAFF. CDR3 nucleotides: TGCGCCAGCAGCCAAGGCAGGAGTAACACTGAAGCTTTCTTT. The chain recombines TRBV4-3 with TRBJ1-1; D unclear. The V gene lost 1 base and the J gene lost 2 bases, with 8 bases spanning the gap. CDR1 is LGHNA, CDR2 YSLEER, per germline. This CDR3 contains 14 residues.

J is TRBJ2-1 and V is TRBV7-3; TRBD2 matches 11 bases. Germline CDR1 and CDR2: SGHTA and FQGTGA. With 4 bases clipped from V and 6 bases from J, the junction kept 5 bases outside the gene matches. This CDR3 spans 15 amino acids. CDR3 nucleotide sequence: TGTGCCAGCAGCTCACTGGGACTAGCGGCCAATGAGCAGTTCTTC. The encoded protein is CASSSLGLAANEQFF.

The V gene is TRBV28, the J gene TRBJ2-1; D is perhaps TRBD1 or TRBD2 (5 bases each). This CDR3 has 13 residues. Trimming took 4 bases from V and 10 from J, leaving 14 bases between them. The germline gives CDR1 MDHEN, CDR2 SYDVKM. Here the CDR3 DNA reads TGTGCCAGCAGTTGGAGGACAAGCCGGGAGCAGTTCTTC. This codes for CASSWRTSREQFF.

With respect to this clone: One end of the junction varies from germline; a read error may be responsible. V gene TRBV6-6 combines with J gene TRBJ1-2; TRBD1 aligns across 7 bases. The CDR3 contains 13 residues. Germline V CDR1 and CDR2: MNHNY, SVGAGI (reference sequence). The CDR3 protein is CASSSTGSSGCTF. For the CDR3, the DNA is TGTGCCAGCAGTTCGACAGGGTCGAGTGGCTGCACCTTC.

This chain connects TRBV5-4 to TRBJ2-2; TRBD2 matches 7 bases. The CDR3 loop spans 13 amino acids. The V segment lost 3 bases and the J segment 6 bases; nucleotides outside the gene matches: 2. From germline, CDR1 is SGHNT and CDR2 YYREEE (reference sequence). CDR3 bases: TGTGCCAGCAGCTCAGCGGGGCCCGGGGAGCTGTTTTTT. The encoded protein is CASSSAGPGELFF.

This chain links TRBV6-2 or TRBV6-3 with TRBJ2-2; no clear D gene. The CDR3 covers 17 residues. Germline V gene sequence: CDR1 MNHEY, CDR2 SVGEGT. V lost 0 bases, J lost 1 base, and 12 bases lay in between. CDR3 region: CASSYSMVKVNTGELFF. In DNA form, the CDR3 reads TGTGCCAGCAGTTACTCGATGGTGAAAGTGAACACCGGGGAGCTGTTTTTT.

The rearrangement links TRBV27 to TRBJ2-1, with D maybe TRBD1 (5 bases). This CDR3 spans 16 amino acids. Trimming shortened V by 6 bases and J by 0 bases, and 15 bases separated the two germline ends. Germline V gives CDR1 MNHEY, CDR2 SMNVEV (reference sequence). The CDR3: CASSSSRDSSYNEQFF. The CDR3 region has the DNA TGTGCCAGCAGCTCAAGCAGGGATAGCTCCTACAATGAGCAGTTCTTC.

V usage is TRBV15 and J usage is TRBJ1-2; 9 bases line up with TRBD1. V was pared by 0 bases and J by 0 bases, with 2 bases of the junction left unmatched. CDR3 length equals 16 residues. Germline V gives CDR1 LNHNV, CDR2 YYDKDF (reference sequence). In nucleotides, the CDR3 is TGTGCCACCAGCAGAGATAGGGACAGGGCTAACTATGGCTACACCTTC. Protein sequence: CATSRDRDRANYGYTF.